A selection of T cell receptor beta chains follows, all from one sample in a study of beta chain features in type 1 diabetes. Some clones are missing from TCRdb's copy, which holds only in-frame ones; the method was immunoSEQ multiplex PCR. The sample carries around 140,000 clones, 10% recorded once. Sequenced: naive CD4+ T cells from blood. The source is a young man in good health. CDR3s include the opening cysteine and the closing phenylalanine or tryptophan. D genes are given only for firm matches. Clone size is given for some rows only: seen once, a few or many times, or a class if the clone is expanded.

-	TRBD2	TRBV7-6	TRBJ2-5	CASSLLAGTYQETQYF	TGTGCCAGCAGCTTACTAGCGGGGACGTACCAAGAGACCCAGTACTTC
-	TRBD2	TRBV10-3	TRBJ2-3	CAISESKTSGDTQYF	TGTGCCATCAGTGAGAGTAAGACTAGCGGGGATACGCAGTATTTT
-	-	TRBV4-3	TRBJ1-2	CASSQVSGGYGYTF	TGCGCCAGCAGCCAAGTAAGCGGAGGCTATGGCTACACCTTC
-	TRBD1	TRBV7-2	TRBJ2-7	CASSQWDRGTYEQYF	TGTGCCAGCAGCCAATGGGACAGGGGGACGTACGAGCAGTACTTC
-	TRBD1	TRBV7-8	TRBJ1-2	CASSLRTGGGYTF	TGTGCCAGCAGCTTGAGGACAGGGGGTGGCTACACCTTC
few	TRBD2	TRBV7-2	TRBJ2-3	CASSLSGGITDTQYF	TGTGCCAGCAGCCTTAGCGGGGGAATCACAGATACGCAGTATTTT
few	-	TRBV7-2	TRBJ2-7	CASSEDSLSYEQYF	TGTGCCAGCAGCGAGGACAGTCTCTCCTACGAGCAGTACTTC
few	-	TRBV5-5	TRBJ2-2	CASSLVTGRETGELFF	TGTGCCAGCAGCTTGGTTACAGGGAGGGAAACCGGGGAGCTGTTTTTT
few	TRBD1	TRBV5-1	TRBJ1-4	CASSSYRGTNEKLFF	TGCGCCAGCAGCTCTTACAGGGGTACGAATGAAAAACTGTTTTTT
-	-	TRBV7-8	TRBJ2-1	CASSLGRVWRGQYNEQFF	TGTGCCAGCAGCTTAGGCCGGGTGTGGCGGGGTCAATACAATGAGCAGTTCTTC
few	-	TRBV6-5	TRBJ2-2	CASRRGTLNTGELFF	TGTGCCAGCAGACGCGGGACTCTGAACACCGGGGAGCTGTTTTTT
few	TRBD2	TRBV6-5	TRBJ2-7	CASSYSERGGYEQYF	TGTGCCAGCAGTTACTCGGAGCGGGGGGGCTACGAGCAGTACTTC
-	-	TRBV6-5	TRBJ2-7	CASSSGVYEQYF	TGTGCCAGCAGTTCCGGGGTTTACGAGCAGTACTTC
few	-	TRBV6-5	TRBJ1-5	CASSYDGGQPQHF	TGTGCCAGCAGTTACGACGGAGGGCAGCCCCAGCATTTT
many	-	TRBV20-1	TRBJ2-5	CSARQGETQYF	TGCAGTGCTAGACAGGGAGAGACCCAGTACTTC
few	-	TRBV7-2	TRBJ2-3	CASSQGVETDTQYF	TGTGCCAGCAGCCAAGGGGTCGAGACAGATACGCAGTATTTT
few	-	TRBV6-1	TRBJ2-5	CASSGPRETQYF	TGTGCCAGCAGTGGACCGCGGGAGACCCAGTACTTC
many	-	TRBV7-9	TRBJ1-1	CASSTDRNTEAFF	TGTGCCAGCAGCACGGACAGGAACACTGAAGCTTTCTTT
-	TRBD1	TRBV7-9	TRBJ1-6	CASSPGQGTGNSPLHF	TGTGCCAGCAGCCCCGGACAGGGTACGGGAAATTCACCCCTCCACTTT
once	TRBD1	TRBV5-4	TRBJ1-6	CASSFRTGVNSPLHF	TGTGCCAGCAGCTTTAGGACAGGGGTCAATTCACCCCTCCACTTT
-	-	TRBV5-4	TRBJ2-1	CASSRLWGGPGNEQFF	TGTGCCAGCAGCCGATTGTGGGGGGGCCCGGGCAATGAGCAGTTCTTC
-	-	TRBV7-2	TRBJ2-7	CARDDRNTYEQYF	TGTGCCAGGGATGACAGAAACACCTACGAGCAGTACTTC
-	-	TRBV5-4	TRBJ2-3	CASSLAADTQYF	TGTGCCAGCAGCTTGGCCGCAGATACGCAGTATTTT
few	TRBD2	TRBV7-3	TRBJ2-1	CASSLDLGRGVDEQFF	TGTGCCAGCAGCTTAGATTTAGGGCGGGGGGTCGATGAGCAGTTCTTC
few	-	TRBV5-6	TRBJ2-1	CASSSYNEQFF	TGTGCCAGCAGTTCTTACAATGAGCAGTTCTTC
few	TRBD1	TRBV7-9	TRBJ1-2	CASSLAGTGGASGYTF	TGTGCCAGCAGCTTAGCCGGGACAGGGGGCGCGTCGGGCTACACCTTC
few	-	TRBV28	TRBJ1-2	CASSSGVGYGYTF	TGTGCCAGCAGTTCAGGGGTGGGCTATGGCTACACCTTC
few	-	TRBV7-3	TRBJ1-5	CASSLRGGQPQHF	TGTGCCAGCAGCTTAAGGGGAGGCCAGCCCCAGCATTTT
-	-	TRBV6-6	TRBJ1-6	CASSLDGNSPLHF	TGTGCCAGCTCCCTTGACGGGAATTCACCCCTCCACTTT
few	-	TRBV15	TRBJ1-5	CATSLREVVQPQHF	TGTGCCACCAGCCTCAGGGAGGTAGTTCAGCCCCAGCATTTT
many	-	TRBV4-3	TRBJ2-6	CASSQVGGGANVLTF	TGCGCCAGCAGCCAAGTAGGGGGAGGGGCCAACGTCCTGACTTTC
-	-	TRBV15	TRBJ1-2	CATSRDVRGAYNYGYTF	TGTGCCACCAGCAGAGATGTTCGGGGGGCGTATAACTATGGCTACACCTTC
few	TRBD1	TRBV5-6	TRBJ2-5	CASSLAQQGGAETQYF	TGTGCCAGCAGCTTGGCCCAACAGGGGGGAGCTGAGACCCAGTACTTC
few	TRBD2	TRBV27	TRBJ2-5	CASSSAGVETQYF	TGTGCCAGCAGTTCGGCGGGGGTAGAGACCCAGTACTTC
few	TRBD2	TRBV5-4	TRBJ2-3	CASSPRGGGSPADTQYF	TGTGCCAGCAGCCCACGCGGCGGGGGGAGCCCCGCAGATACGCAGTATTTT
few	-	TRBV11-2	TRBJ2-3	CASSLGGRTDTQYF	TGTGCCAGCAGCTTAGGGGGGCGAACAGATACGCAGTATTTT
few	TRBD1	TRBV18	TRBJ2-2	CASSLQGALNTGELFF	TGTGCCAGCTCACTACAGGGGGCGTTGAACACCGGGGAGCTGTTTTTT
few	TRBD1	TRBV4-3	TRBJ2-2	CASSQEGQGRPGELFF	TGCGCCAGCAGCCAAGAAGGACAGGGTCGGCCCGGGGAGCTGTTTTTT
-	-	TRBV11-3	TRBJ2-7	CASSEGGQTEGYEQYF	TGTGCCAGCAGCGAAGGGGGACAAACGGAAGGCTACGAGCAGTACTTC
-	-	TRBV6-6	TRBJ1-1	CASSLSMNTEAFF	TGTGCCAGCAGTCTATCTATGAACACTGAAGCTTTCTTT
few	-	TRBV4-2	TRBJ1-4	CASSQEGGDTNEKLFF	TGTGCCAGCAGCCAAGAAGGTGGAGACACTAATGAAAAACTGTTTTTT
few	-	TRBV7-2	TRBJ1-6	CASSLGREYNSPLHF	TGTGCCAGCAGCTTAGGACGGGAGTATAATTCACCCCTCCACTTT
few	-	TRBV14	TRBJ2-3	CASRGRGLDTQYF	TGTGCCAGCAGGGGCAGGGGCTTAGATACGCAGTATTTT
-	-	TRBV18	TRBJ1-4	CASSPDPTALNEKLFF	TGTGCCAGCTCACCGGACCCGACAGCTTTAAATGAAAAACTGTTTTTT
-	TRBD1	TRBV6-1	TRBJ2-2	CASSWDRTNTGELFF	TGTGCCAGCAGTTGGGACAGGACGAACACCGGGGAGCTGTTTTTT
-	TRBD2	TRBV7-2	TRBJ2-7	CASSVSSGGHPFSYEQYF	TGTGCCAGCAGCGTCTCTAGCGGGGGCCATCCCTTCTCCTACGAGCAGTACTTC
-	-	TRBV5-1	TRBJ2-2	CASSQNTGELFF	TGCGCCAGCAGCCAGAACACCGGGGAGCTGTTTTTT
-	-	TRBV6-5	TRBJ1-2	CASRSGSYGYTF	TGTGCCAGCAGATCCGGGAGCTATGGCTACACCTTC
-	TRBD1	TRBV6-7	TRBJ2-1	CASSRTGTGSYNEQFF	TGTGCCAGCAGCCGGACGGGGACAGGTTCCTACAATGAGCAGTTCTTC
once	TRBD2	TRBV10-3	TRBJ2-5	CAIRLAVQETQYF	TGTGCCATCAGACTAGCGGTCCAAGAGACCCAGTACTTC
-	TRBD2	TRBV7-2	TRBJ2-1	CASSPAALAGGSYNEQFF	TGTGCCAGCAGCCCGGCCGCCCTAGCGGGGGGCTCCTACAATGAGCAGTTCTTC